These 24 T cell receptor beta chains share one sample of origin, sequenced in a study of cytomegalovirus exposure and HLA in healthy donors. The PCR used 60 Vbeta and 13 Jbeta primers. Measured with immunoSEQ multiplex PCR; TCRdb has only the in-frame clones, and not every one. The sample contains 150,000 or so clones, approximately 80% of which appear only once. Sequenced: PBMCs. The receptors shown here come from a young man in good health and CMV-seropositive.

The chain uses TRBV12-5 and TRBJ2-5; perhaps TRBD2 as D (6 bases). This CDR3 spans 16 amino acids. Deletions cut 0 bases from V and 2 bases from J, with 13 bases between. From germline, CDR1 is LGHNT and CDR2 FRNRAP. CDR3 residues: CASGLVLAGRQETQYF. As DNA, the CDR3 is TGTGCTAGTGGTTTGGTACTCGCGGGACGTCAAGAGACCCAGTACTTC.

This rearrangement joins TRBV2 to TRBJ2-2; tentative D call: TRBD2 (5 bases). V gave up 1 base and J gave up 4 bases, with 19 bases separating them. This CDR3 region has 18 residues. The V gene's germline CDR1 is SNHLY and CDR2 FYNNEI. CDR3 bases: TGTGCCAGCAGTGAAGGAGGGATGGGAAGCGTAAGCACCGGGGAGCTGTTTTTT. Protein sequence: CASSEGGMGSVSTGELFF.

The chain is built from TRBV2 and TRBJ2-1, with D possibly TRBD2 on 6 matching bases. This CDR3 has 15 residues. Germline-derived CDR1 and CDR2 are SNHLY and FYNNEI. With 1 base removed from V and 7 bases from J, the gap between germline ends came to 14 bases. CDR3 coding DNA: TGTGCCAGCAGTGAAGAGTGGCTAGCGAGGAATGAGCAGTTCTTC. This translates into CASSEEWLARNEQFF.

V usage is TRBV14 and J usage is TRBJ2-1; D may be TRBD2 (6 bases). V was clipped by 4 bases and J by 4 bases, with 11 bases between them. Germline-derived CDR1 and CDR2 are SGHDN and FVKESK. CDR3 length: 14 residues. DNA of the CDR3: TGTGCCAGCAGCCGAGCGGGTCTGTACAATGAGCAGTTCTTC. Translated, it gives CASSRAGLYNEQFF.

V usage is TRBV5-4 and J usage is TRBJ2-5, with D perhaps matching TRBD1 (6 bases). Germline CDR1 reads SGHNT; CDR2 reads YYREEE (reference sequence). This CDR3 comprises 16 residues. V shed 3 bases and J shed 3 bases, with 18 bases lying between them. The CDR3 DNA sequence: TGTGCCAGCAGCTCCAACAGGGATCCTTTAAAAGAGACCCAGTACTTC. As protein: CASSSNRDPLKETQYF. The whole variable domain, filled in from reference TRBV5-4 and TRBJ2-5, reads ETGVTQSPTHLIKTRGQQVTLRCSSQSGHNTVSWYQQALGQGPQFIFQYYREEENGRGNFPPRFSGLQFPNYSSELNVNALELDDSALYLCASSSNRDPLKETQYFGPGTRLLVL.

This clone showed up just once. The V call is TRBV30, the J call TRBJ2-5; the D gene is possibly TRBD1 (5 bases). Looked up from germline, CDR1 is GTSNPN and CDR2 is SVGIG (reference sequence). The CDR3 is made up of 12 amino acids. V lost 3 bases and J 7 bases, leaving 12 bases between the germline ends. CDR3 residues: CAWSPLRGTQYF. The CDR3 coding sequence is TGTGCCTGGAGCCCGCTAAGGGGGACCCAGTACTTC.

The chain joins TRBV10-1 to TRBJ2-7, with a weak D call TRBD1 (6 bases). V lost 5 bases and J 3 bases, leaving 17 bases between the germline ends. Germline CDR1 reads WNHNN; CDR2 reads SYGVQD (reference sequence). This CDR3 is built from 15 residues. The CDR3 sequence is CASSKARGTFYEQYF. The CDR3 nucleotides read TGCGCCAGCAGTAAAGCTAGAGGGACATTCTACGAGCAGTACTTC.

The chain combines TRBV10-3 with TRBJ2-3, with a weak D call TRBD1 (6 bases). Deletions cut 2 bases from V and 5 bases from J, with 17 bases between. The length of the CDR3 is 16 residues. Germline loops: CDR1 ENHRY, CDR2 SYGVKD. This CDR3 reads CAISETQGSWGDTQYF. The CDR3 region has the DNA TGTGCCATCAGTGAGACACAGGGTTCATGGGGAGATACGCAGTATTTT.

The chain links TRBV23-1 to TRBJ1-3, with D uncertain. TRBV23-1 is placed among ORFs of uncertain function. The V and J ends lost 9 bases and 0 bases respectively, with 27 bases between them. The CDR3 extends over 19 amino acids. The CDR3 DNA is TGCGCCAGAAGGATTACACGATGGAGGAGTACGAGCTCTGGAAACACCATATATTTT. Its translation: CARRITRWRSTSSGNTIYF.

The CDR3 DNA sequence: TGTGCCAGCAGCTGGGGGGGCACAGATACGCAGTATTTT. Protein product: CASSWGGTDTQYF. This chain joins TRBV28 and TRBJ2-3; tentative D call: TRBD2 (6 bases). The V and J ends lost 6 bases and 1 base respectively, with 8 bases between them. This CDR3 is built from 13 residues. The V gene's germline CDR1 is MDHEN and CDR2 SYDVKM.

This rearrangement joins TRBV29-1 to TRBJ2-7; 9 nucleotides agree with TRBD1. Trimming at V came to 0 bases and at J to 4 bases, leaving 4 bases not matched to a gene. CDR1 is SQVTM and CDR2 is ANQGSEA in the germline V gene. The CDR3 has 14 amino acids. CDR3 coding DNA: TGCAGCGTTGAAGATCCACAGGGGGCGTACGAGCAGTACTTC. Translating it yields CSVEDPQGAYEQYF.

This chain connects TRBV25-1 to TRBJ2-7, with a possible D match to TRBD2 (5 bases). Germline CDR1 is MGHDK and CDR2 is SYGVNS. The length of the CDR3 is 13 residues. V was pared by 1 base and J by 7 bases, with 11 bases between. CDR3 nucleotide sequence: TGTGCCAGCAGTGAATCGGTCCAGCGGGAGCAGTACTTC. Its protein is CASSESVQREQYF.

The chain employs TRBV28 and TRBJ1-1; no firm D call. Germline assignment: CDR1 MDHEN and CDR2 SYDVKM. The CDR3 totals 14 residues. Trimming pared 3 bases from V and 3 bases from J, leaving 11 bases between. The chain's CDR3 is CASSLYSSDTEAFF. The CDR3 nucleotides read TGTGCCAGCAGTTTGTACAGTTCGGACACTGAAGCTTTCTTT.

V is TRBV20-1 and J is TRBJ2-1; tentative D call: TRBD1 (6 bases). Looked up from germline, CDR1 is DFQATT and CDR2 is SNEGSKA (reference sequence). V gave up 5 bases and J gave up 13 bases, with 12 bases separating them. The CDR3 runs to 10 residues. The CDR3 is CSAPPRGQFF. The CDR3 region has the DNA TGCAGTGCTCCCCCCAGGGGTCAGTTCTTC.

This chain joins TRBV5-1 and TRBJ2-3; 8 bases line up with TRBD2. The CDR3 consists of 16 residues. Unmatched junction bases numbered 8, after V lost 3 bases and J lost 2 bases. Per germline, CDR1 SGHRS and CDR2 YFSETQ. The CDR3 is CASSSIPGGTTDTQYF. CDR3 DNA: TGCGCCAGCAGCTCAATTCCGGGAGGGACCACAGATACGCAGTATTTT.

CDR3: CASSSPSREVISYEQYF. CDR3 DNA sequence: TGTGCCAGCAGCTCCCCTAGTAGGGAGGTGATCTCCTACGAGCAGTACTTC. V usage is TRBV11-3 and J usage is TRBJ2-7; D might be TRBD2 (6 bases). Germline CDR1 is SGHNT and CDR2 is YENEEA. The V gene lost 4 bases and the J gene lost 0 bases, with 19 bases spanning the gap. CDR3 size: 17 residues.

The CDR3 nucleotides are TGTGCCAGCAGTCGGGACAGGGGGCGCGTTGGCTACACCTTC. It translates to CASSRDRGRVGYTF. This sequence joins TRBV6-5 and TRBJ1-2; 12 positions match TRBD1. The CDR3 has 14 residues. V lost 5 bases to trimming and J lost 7 bases; unmatched junction nucleotides: 5. Germline lookup yields CDR1 MNHEY and CDR2 SVGAGI.

Written as DNA, the CDR3 is TGCGCCAGCAGCCAAGATAGGGACAGGTTCTATGGCTACACCTTC. Translating gives CASSQDRDRFYGYTF. This chain links TRBV4-1 with TRBJ1-2, with 8 positions matching TRBD1. The germline gives CDR1 MGHRA, CDR2 YSYEKL. This CDR3 contains 15 residues. Trimming removed 0 bases from V and 4 bases from J; junction bases left unmatched: 4.

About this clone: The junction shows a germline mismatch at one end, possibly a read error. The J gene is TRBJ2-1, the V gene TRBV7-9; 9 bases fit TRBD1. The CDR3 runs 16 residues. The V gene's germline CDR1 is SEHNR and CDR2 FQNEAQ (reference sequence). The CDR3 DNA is TGTTCCAGCAGTTACCCGGACAGGGGCTGGGAGAATGAGCAGTTCTTC. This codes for CSSSYPDRGWENEQFF.

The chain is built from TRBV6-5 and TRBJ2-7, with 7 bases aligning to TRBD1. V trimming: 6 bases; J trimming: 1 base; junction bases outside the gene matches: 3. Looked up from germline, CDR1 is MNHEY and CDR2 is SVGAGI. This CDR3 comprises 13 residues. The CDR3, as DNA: TGTGCCAGCAGCCCGGGACAGTCCTACGAGCAGTACTTC. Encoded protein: CASSPGQSYEQYF.

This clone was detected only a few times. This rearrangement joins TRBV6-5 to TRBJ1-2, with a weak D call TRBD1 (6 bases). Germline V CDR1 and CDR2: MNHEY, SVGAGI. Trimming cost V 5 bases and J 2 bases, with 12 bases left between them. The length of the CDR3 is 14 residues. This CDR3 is CASSEGTTNYGYTF. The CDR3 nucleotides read TGTGCCAGCAGTGAGGGGACAACCAACTATGGCTACACCTTC.

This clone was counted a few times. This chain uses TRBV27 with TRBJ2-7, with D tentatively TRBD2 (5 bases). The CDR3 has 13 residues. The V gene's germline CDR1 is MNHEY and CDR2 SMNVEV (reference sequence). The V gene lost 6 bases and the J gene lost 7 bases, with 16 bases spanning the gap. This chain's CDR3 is CASSRLQPGEQYF. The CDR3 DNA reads TGTGCCAGCAGCCGACTACAACCGGGGGAGCAGTACTTC.

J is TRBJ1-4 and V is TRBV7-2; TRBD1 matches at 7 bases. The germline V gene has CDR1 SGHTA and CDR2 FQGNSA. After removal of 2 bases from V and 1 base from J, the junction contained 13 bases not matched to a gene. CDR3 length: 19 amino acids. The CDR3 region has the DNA TGTGCCAGCAGCTTAATTCCCCCCGGGACAGTAGTAACTAATGAAAAACTGTTTTTT. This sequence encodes CASSLIPPGTVVTNEKLFF.

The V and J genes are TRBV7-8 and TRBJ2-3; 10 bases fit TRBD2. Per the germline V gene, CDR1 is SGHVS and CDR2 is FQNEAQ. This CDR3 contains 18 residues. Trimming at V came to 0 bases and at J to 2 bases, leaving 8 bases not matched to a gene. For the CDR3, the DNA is TGTGCCAGCAGCTTAGCGAGAATAGCGGGGGGCCCCACAGATACGCAGTATTTT. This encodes CASSLARIAGGPTDTQYF.